Below, 13 T cell receptor beta chains from the same sample are listed, as sequenced in a study of blood T cell repertoires in COVID-19. The data were produced by immunoSEQ multiplex PCR, yet TCRdb's version contains in-frame clones alone and is incomplete. The table records a few hundred thousand clones, approximately 86% of them present only once. The specimen sequenced was peripheral blood. Receptors were obtained from a man aged 18-30 years with active or convalescent COVID-19.

The gene calls are TRBV6-5 and TRBJ2-7, with 8 bases identical to TRBD1. The germline CDR1 and CDR2 sequences are MNHEY and SVGAGI. The ends lost 5 bases at V and 6 bases at J; junction bases unmatched: 12. CDR3 length: 15 amino acids. The CDR3 DNA sequence: TGTGCCAGCAGTCCCCAGGGGGCGCTGGGAACCGAGCAGTACTTC. Translated, it gives CASSPQGALGTEQYF.

This clone appeared once. V gene TRBV6-1 combines with J gene TRBJ2-1; maybe TRBD2 (6 bases). Germline V CDR1 and CDR2: MNHNS, SASEGT. The CDR3 length is 20 residues. V lost 0 bases, J lost 8 bases, and 29 bases lay in between. Written as DNA, the CDR3 is TGTGCCAGCAGTGAAGCGGTGTCCTTGTACCCTCTAAGGTCGGGGGATGAGCAGTTCTTC. Its protein product is CASSEAVSLYPLRSGDEQFF.

The chain carries TRBV19 and TRBJ1-5; tentative D call: TRBD1 (6 bases). CDR1 and CDR2 (germline): LNHDA, SQIVND (reference sequence). The CDR3 length is 15 residues. V was shortened by 6 bases and J by 2 bases, with 14 bases between the two germline ends. In nucleotides, the CDR3 is TGTGCCAGTAGCAGACAGGTAGGCGGCAATCAGCCCCAGCATTTT. Translating it yields CASSRQVGGNQPQHF. The variable domain in full, completed from reference TRBV19 and TRBJ1-5, reads DGGITQSPKYLFRKEGQNVTLSCEQNLNHDAMYWYRQDPGQGLRLIYYSQIVNDFQKGDIAEGYSVSREKKESFPLTVTSAQKNPTAFYLCASSRQVGGNQPQHFGDGTRLSIL.

The rearrangement uses TRBV4-3 and TRBJ2-1; 12 positions match TRBD2. V lost 2 bases and J lost 7; bases outside the gene matches: 15. The CDR3 contains 19 residues. Per the germline V gene, CDR1 is LGHNA and CDR2 is YSLEER. The CDR3 reads CASSQSETGLAGRWNEQFF. Here the CDR3 DNA reads TGCGCCAGCAGCCAATCAGAAACAGGACTAGCGGGGAGGTGGAATGAGCAGTTCTTC.

The genes are TRBV14 and TRBJ2-7, with 8 bases that match TRBD1. The CDR3 loop spans 15 amino acids. CDR1 is SGHDN, CDR2 FVKESK, per germline. The ends lost 4 bases at V and 5 bases at J; junction bases unmatched: 10. The CDR3 DNA is TGTGCCAGCAGCCCCTTGGGCAGGGGGCTCCACGAGCAGTACTTC. It specifies CASSPLGRGLHEQYF.

The J gene is TRBJ2-7, the V gene TRBV1; the D call TRBD2 from the table was never checked on the DNA. TRBV1 is a pseudogene. The CDR3 extends over 15 amino acids. The CDR3: CTSSQATGGAYEQYF. The CDR3 nucleotides read TGCACCAGCAGCCAAGCTACGGGGGGCGCCTACGAGCAGTACTTC.

V gene TRBV12-3 or TRBV12-4 combines with J gene TRBJ2-5; D may be TRBD1 (5 bases). The CDR3 extends over 13 amino acids. V was pared by 7 bases and J by 1 base, with 10 bases between. In nucleotides, the CDR3 is TGTGCCAGCACCCAGGGTATCCAAGAGACCCAGTACTTC. Protein product: CASTQGIQETQYF.

J is TRBJ2-7 and V is TRBV18; 7 bases line up with TRBD1. The CDR3 spans 15 residues. Germline V gene lookup returns CDR1 KGHSH and CDR2 LQKENI. V was pared by 2 bases and J by 4 bases, with 8 bases of the junction left unmatched. The CDR3 spells CASSPGRGRSYEQYF. The CDR3, as DNA: TGTGCCAGCTCACCAGGAAGGGGGCGATCATACGAGCAGTACTTC.

The chain combines TRBV10-3 with TRBJ1-3; 8 nucleotides line up with TRBD1. The CDR3 covers 17 residues. Germline trimming cut 5 bases from V and 1 base from J; bases unmatched to any gene: 10. Germline CDR1 reads ENHRY; CDR2 reads SYGVKD. The CDR3 loop is CAISPGDRGLSGNTIYF. CDR3 DNA sequence: TGTGCCATCAGTCCTGGAGACAGGGGATTATCTGGAAACACCATATATTTT.

J is TRBJ1-2 and V is TRBV5-1; 12 bases are a match to TRBD1. V was pared by 4 bases and J by 4 bases, with 11 bases of the junction left unmatched. This CDR3 comprises 17 residues. CDR1 SGHRS and CDR2 YFSETQ come from the germline V gene. The CDR3 here is CASSGRDRGRGAYGYTF. The CDR3 region has the DNA TGCGCCAGCAGCGGCCGGGACAGGGGGCGCGGGGCCTATGGCTACACCTTC.

This rearrangement joins TRBV19 to TRBJ2-3; 15 nucleotides align to TRBD2. The CDR3 consists of 18 residues. The V segment lost 6 bases and the J segment 4 bases; nucleotides outside the gene matches: 11. Germline V gives CDR1 LNHDA, CDR2 SQIVND (reference sequence). Here the CDR3 DNA reads TGTGCCAGTAGCACCGGACTAGCGGGGGGGCGAGGATCAGATACGCAGTATTTT. Its translation is CASSTGLAGGRGSDTQYF.

The chain uses TRBV2 and TRBJ2-4; D gene unclear. The CDR3 spans 14 residues. Germline V gene sequence: CDR1 SNHLY, CDR2 FYNNEI. Trimming stripped 1 base from V and 0 bases from J, with 4 bases between. CDR3 DNA sequence: TGTGCCAGCAGTGAAGAGCTAGCCAAAAACATTCAGTACTTC. It translates to CASSEELAKNIQYF. Filled out from reference TRBV2 and TRBJ2-4, the complete variable domain reads EPEVTQTPSHQVTQMGQEVILRCVPISNHLYFYWYRQILGQKVEFLVSFYNNEISEKSEIFDDQFSVERPDGSNFTLKIRSTKLEDSAMYFCASSEELAKNIQYFGAGTRLSVL.

This sequence joins TRBV5-6 and TRBJ1-2, with 9 bases lining up with TRBD1. The junction had 6 bases not matched to a gene; V was cut back by 3 bases and J by 6 bases. Per germline, CDR1 SGHDT and CDR2 YYEEEE. This CDR3 spans 14 amino acids. As DNA, the CDR3 is TGTGCCAGCAGCTCCGGGACAGGGTCTGATGGCTACACCTTC. Amino acid sequence: CASSSGTGSDGYTF.